Listed here are 17 T cell receptor beta chains from one sample, sequenced in a study of molecular identifiers for immune sequencing clone quantification (dated 2018 in TCRdb). Library preparation used PCR. The run used an Illumina HiSeq 4000. TCRdb reprocessed the public reads (quality trimming at Q25 with fastp, clone calling with MiXCR) and kept in-frame beta chains. Rows merge per CDR3 protein into single entries with the most common DNA and genes. The sample table lists over 85,000 distinct CDR3 sequences, approximately 22% of them with a count of one. The ten largest clones represent about 1% of the sample. The sample taken for sequencing was naive CD8+ T cells from blood, with Jurkat cell RNA spiked in. This specimen's cell subset or site label, interpreted: FACS-sorted CD8+CD4-CCR7+CD45RA+ naive T cells. Source of these receptors: a human donor in good health. Some libraries in this study had Jurkat cell RNA spiked in.

This clonotype appeared many times. The chain links TRBV7-9 to TRBJ2-2, with unresolved D. The CDR3 loop spans 13 amino acids. Trimming shortened V by 5 bases and J by 7 bases, and 11 bases separated the two germline ends. The germline V gene encodes CDR1 SEHNR and CDR2 FQNEAQ (reference sequence). The CDR3 region has the DNA TGTGCCAGCAGCCCGTCGCATGTCGGGGAGCTGTTTTTT. It codes for CASSPSHVGELFF.

This clonotype was seen only a few times. One junction end disagrees with the germline gene, perhaps due to a read error. This chain connects TRBV6-5 to TRBJ2-6, with D uncertain. CDR1 is MNHEY and CDR2 is SVGAGI in the germline V gene. This CDR3 comprises 17 residues. In nucleotides, the CDR3 is TGTGCCAGCAGTTACTCGCAAAGATCCTCTGAGGCCAACGTCCTGACTTTC. Amino acid sequence: CASSYSQRSSEANVLTF.

This clonotype was detected once. This could be a read error, since a much larger clone is one nucleotide away. This chain links TRBV20-1 with TRBJ2-7; D gene ambiguous. The germline V gene has CDR1 DFQATT and CDR2 SNEGSKA (reference sequence). The CDR3 spans 13 residues. DNA for the CDR3: TGCAGTGCAAAAGGGTCAAACTCCTGCGAGCAGTACTTC. Translated: CSAKGSNSCEQYF.

The chain links TRBV6-2 or TRBV6-3 to TRBJ2-3; 8 bases line up with TRBD2. V was clipped by 6 bases and J by 6 bases; unmatched bases: 14. CDR1 and CDR2 (germline): MNHEY, SVGEGT. This CDR3 is built from 16 residues. The CDR3 region is CASRYHPGGPMDTQYF. CDR3 in DNA: TGTGCCAGCAGATACCACCCGGGGGGGCCTATGGATACGCAGTATTTT.

This clonotype was counted only a few times. This chain joins TRBV3-1 and TRBJ2-3; 11 bases agree with TRBD2. V lost 4 bases and J lost 9; bases outside the gene matches: 12. In germline, CDR1 is LGHDT, CDR2 YNNKEL (reference sequence). This CDR3 has 16 residues. The CDR3 sequence is CASSPGTSGHTGTQYF. CDR3 bases: TGTGCCAGCAGCCCAGGGACTAGCGGACACACGGGGACGCAGTATTTT.

To note about this clonotype: A much bigger clone sits one base away, suggesting this may be a read error. The chain recombines TRBV12-3 or TRBV12-4 with TRBJ2-5; TRBD2 matches at 11 bases. This CDR3 has 15 amino acids. The CDR3 loop is CASGLAGGLSETQYF. The CDR3 DNA is TGTGCCAGCGGTTTAGCGGGGGGGCTGTCAGAGACCCAGTACTTC.

This sequence joins TRBV6-1 and TRBJ2-1, with D possibly matching TRBD2 (7 bases). V was clipped by 3 bases and J by 0 bases, with 12 bases between them. This CDR3 has 16 amino acids. Per germline, CDR1 MNHNS and CDR2 SASEGT. The CDR3, as DNA: TGTGCCAGCAGTGAGTGGCGGGGGCGCTCCTACAATGAGCAGTTCTTC. This encodes CASSEWRGRSYNEQFF.

This clonotype has a handful of counts. The gene calls are TRBV28 and TRBJ2-7; TRBD2 aligns across 7 bases. V lost 6 bases, J lost 4 bases, and 9 bases stayed unmatched. Germline V gives CDR1 MDHEN, CDR2 SYDVKM. The CDR3 is made up of 14 amino acids. The CDR3 DNA reads as TGTGCCAGCAGCTATCGACGGGGGGTTTACGAGCAGTACTTC. Amino acid sequence: CASSYRRGVYEQYF. Using reference TRBV28 and TRBJ2-7 for the parts outside the CDR3, the full variable domain is DVKVTQSSRYLVKRTGEKVFLECVQDMDHENMFWYRQDPGLGLRLIYFSYDVKMKEKGDIPEGYSVSREKKERFSLILESASTNQTSMYLCASSYRRGVYEQYFGPGTRLTVT.

In this sample, this clonotype turned up many times. The chain's CDR3 is CASSQDPGTRLNEQFF. CDR3 coding DNA: TGCGCCAGCAGCCAAGATCCCGGGACTAGGCTAAATGAGCAGTTCTTC. The chain joins TRBV4-3 to TRBJ2-1, with 8 nucleotides matching TRBD2. The CDR3 contains 16 residues. V shed 0 bases, J shed 7 bases, and the junction held 8 bases outside the gene matches. The V gene's germline CDR1 is LGHNA and CDR2 YSLEER.

This clonotype was seen only once. V usage is TRBV5-6 and J usage is TRBJ2-2; no reliable D call. Trimming cost V 1 base and J 3 bases, with 7 bases left between them. This CDR3 region has 14 residues. Germline V CDR1 and CDR2: SGHDT, YYEEEE. The CDR3 sequence: CASSLNRDTGELFF. DNA of the CDR3: TGTGCCAGCAGCTTGAATAGGGACACCGGGGAGCTGTTTTTT.

This clonotype has only a few counts. The rearrangement uses TRBV27 and TRBJ2-6; the D is unclear. V was shortened by 6 bases and J by 0 bases, with 9 bases between the two germline ends. The CDR3 consists of 15 residues. Germline V gives CDR1 MNHEY, CDR2 SMNVEV (reference sequence). CDR3 sequence reads: CASSIQLSGANVLTF. CDR3 in DNA: TGTGCCAGCAGCATACAACTCTCTGGGGCCAACGTCCTGACTTTC.

To note about this clonotype: Because the CDR3 is missing its conserved closing phenylalanine or tryptophan, this is likely a read error. The CDR3 region has the DNA TGTGCCAGTAGTATAGGAACTAGCGGGAGGACCACCGGGGAGCTGTTTCTT. It specifies CASSIGTSGRTTGELFL. The J gene is TRBJ2-2, the V gene TRBV19; 12 nucleotides align to TRBD2. The CDR3 runs to 17 residues. V shed 1 base and J 4 bases; nucleotides not matched to a gene: 4. Germline values: CDR1 LNHDA, CDR2 SQIVND (reference sequence).

This clonotype appeared a few times. Possible read error: a much larger clone is one base away. The chain employs TRBV12-3 or TRBV12-4 and TRBJ2-3; D may correspond to TRBD1 or TRBD2 (5 bases each). Trimming took 6 bases from V and 4 from J, leaving 14 bases between them. The CDR3 has 14 amino acids. The CDR3 protein is CASSGDLRPDTQYF. DNA of the CDR3: TGTGCCAGCAGCGGGGACCTACGCCCAGATACGCAGTATTTT.

Concerning this clonotype: A much larger clone lies one base from this, so it may be a read error. The chain employs TRBV20-1 and TRBJ2-3; the match to TRBD2 covers 7 bases. Germline loops: CDR1 DFQATT, CDR2 SNEGSKA (reference sequence). The CDR3 length is 17 residues. CDR3 sequence: CSARDLAWEGTADTQCF. In DNA form, the CDR3 reads TGCAGTGCTAGAGATCTGGCGTGGGAGGGCACAGCAGATACGCAGTGTTTT.

This clonotype showed up many times. The chain uses TRBV23-1 and TRBJ1-1; D possibly corresponds to TRBD1 (5 bases). TRBV23-1 is an ORF, with its function uncertain. V dropped 2 bases and J dropped 6 bases, with 19 bases sitting between them. The CDR3 totals 16 residues. CDR3 sequence reads: CASSQRGFGDQAEAFF. CDR3 coding DNA: TGCGCCAGCAGTCAAAGAGGGTTTGGGGACCAGGCTGAAGCTTTCTTT.

This clonotype has at least ten counts. The rearrangement uses TRBV12-3 or TRBV12-4 and TRBJ2-3; 7 nucleotides line up with TRBD1. With V trimmed by 3 bases and J by 4 bases, 4 bases remained unmatched. CDR3 length: 14 amino acids. The chain's CDR3 is CASSLGQGADTQYF. CDR3 sequence (DNA): TGTGCCAGCAGTTTGGGCCAGGGGGCAGATACGCAGTATTTT.

The chain couples TRBV12-3 or TRBV12-4 to TRBJ2-1, with D possibly being TRBD1 (5 bases). V lost 7 bases and J lost 4, with 11 bases in between. The length of the CDR3 is 13 residues. The CDR3 nucleotides read TGTGCCAGCAAAAAACCAGGGTACAATGAGCAGTTCTTC. This codes for CASKKPGYNEQFF.